These 20 T cell receptor beta chains share one sample of origin, sequenced in a study of T cells in Graves' hyperthyroidism and ophthalmopathy. Amplified regions were TCR beta CDR3 sequences from RNA transcripts. First-round RT-PCR with HTBI primers amplified the TCR CDR3 region. TCRdb recomputed calls from the multiplex PCR reads with MiXCR, one row per CDR3 protein. The table includes approximately 600,000 distinct CDR3 sequences, around 14% detected once. Sequencing was performed on blood. All receptors come from a young woman with Graves' ophthalmopathy.

This clonotype occurred many times. J is TRBJ2-1 and V is TRBV2; D may be TRBD1 (6 bases). CDR3 size: 14 residues. Germline V gene lookup returns CDR1 SNHLY and CDR2 FYNNEI. The V end was cut by 4 bases, the J end by 0 bases, with 7 bases between. The CDR3 here is CASSVRGSYNEQFF. DNA for the CDR3: TGTGCCAGCAGTGTCAGGGGCTCCTACAATGAGCAGTTCTTC.

This clonotype was found a few times. The chain couples TRBV12-3 or TRBV12-4 to TRBJ1-1; D ambiguous. V was trimmed by 1 base and J by 8 bases, leaving 8 bases between them. The CDR3 totals 12 residues. This CDR3 reads CASSLGAREAFF. The CDR3 DNA follows: TGTGCCAGCAGTTTAGGGGCGAGGGAAGCTTTCTTT.

This clonotype was seen many times. V and J are TRBV4-2 and TRBJ2-1; D might be TRBD2 (6 bases). The CDR3 runs 14 residues. V gave up 1 base and J gave up 8 bases, with 12 bases separating them. Germline values: CDR1 LGHNA, CDR2 YNFKEQ. CDR3 sequence reads: CASSQAPLAHEQFF. The CDR3 nucleotides are TGTGCCAGCAGCCAAGCTCCACTAGCTCATGAGCAGTTCTTC.

At least ten counts were recorded for this clonotype. J is TRBJ1-6 and V is TRBV27; 7 bases match TRBD1. After removal of 4 bases from V and 4 bases from J, the junction contained 7 bases not matched to a gene. The length of the CDR3 is 16 residues. Per germline, CDR1 MNHEY and CDR2 SMNVEV (reference sequence). CDR3 sequence: CASSSISGQYNSPLHF. In DNA form, the CDR3 reads TGTGCCAGCAGTTCGATATCGGGACAGTATAATTCACCCCTCCACTTT.

This clonotype was seen at least ten times. The gene calls are TRBV28 and TRBJ2-3, with D perhaps matching TRBD1 (6 bases). Germline V gene sequence: CDR1 MDHEN, CDR2 SYDVKM. Trimming stripped 3 bases from V and 7 bases from J, with 17 bases between. CDR3 length: 15 residues. The CDR3 region has the DNA TGTGCCAGCAGTTTTTCTGGGGGCCGCCCGAATACGCAGTATTTT. Translating it yields CASSFSGGRPNTQYF. The full variable domain, rest sourced from reference TRBV28 and TRBJ2-3, is DVKVTQSSRYLVKRTGEKVFLECVQDMDHENMFWYRQDPGLGLRLIYFSYDVKMKEKGDIPEGYSVSREKKERFSLILESASTNQTSMYLCASSFSGGRPNTQYFGPGTRLTVL.

This clonotype appeared a few times. The rearrangement joins TRBV19 to TRBJ2-7; D perhaps matches TRBD1 (6 bases). Germline CDR1 is LNHDA and CDR2 is SQIVND (reference sequence). The CDR3 runs to 13 residues. V was clipped by 6 bases and J by 2 bases, with 11 bases between them. The CDR3 coding sequence is TGTGCCAGTAGCGCGACAGGTCCCTACGAGCAGTACTTC. Residues: CASSATGPYEQYF.

The chain links TRBV11-1 to TRBJ2-7; D might be TRBD1 (6 bases). Germline V gene sequence: CDR1 SGHAT, CDR2 FQDESV (reference sequence). Trimming cost V 5 bases and J 6 bases, with 17 bases left between them. The length of the CDR3 is 14 residues. Here the CDR3 DNA reads TGTGCCAGCAGCCTGACCAGGGGCCGGGGCGAGCAGTACTTC. This encodes CASSLTRGRGEQYF.

The CDR3 protein is CASSQGPGGFSSGYTF. In DNA, the CDR3 is TGCGCCAGCAGCCAAGGTCCCGGGGGGTTCTCTTCGGGCTACACCTTC. V usage is TRBV4-1 and J usage is TRBJ1-2; D may be TRBD1 (5 bases). This CDR3 contains 16 residues. The ends were cut back, 1 base at V and 8 bases at J, with 20 bases in the middle. Germline loops: CDR1 MGHRA, CDR2 YSYEKL.

This chain uses TRBV14 with TRBJ2-1, with a tentative D call TRBD1 (7 bases). CDR3 length: 16 residues. Germline CDR1 and CDR2: SGHDN and FVKESK. Trimming left V 0 bases short and J 8 bases short, with 17 bases between. The CDR3 nucleotides are TGTGCCAGCAGCCAAGAACCCAGGGGGTCTAGCGATGAGCAGTTCTTC. Its protein product is CASSQEPRGSSDEQFF.

This clonotype appeared a few times. The V and J genes are TRBV28 and TRBJ2-1; TRBD2 matches at 9 bases. Germline values: CDR1 MDHEN, CDR2 SYDVKM. J was trimmed by 0 bases and V by 4 bases; bases with no gene match: 13. This CDR3 has 19 residues. Here the CDR3 DNA reads TGTGCCAGCAGTTCTCCCCGTCGGAGCGGGGGGAGCTCCTACAATGAGCAGTTCTTC. Translated: CASSSPRRSGGSSYNEQFF.

In this sample, this clonotype turned up many times. The chain uses TRBV7-6 and TRBJ2-7; D is ambiguous. Per the germline V gene, CDR1 is SGHVS and CDR2 is FNYEAQ. The CDR3 has 15 residues. Between the trimmed V and J ends, which lost 1 base and 6 bases, there was a span of 16 bases. CDR3: CASSLVFAQSSEQYF. CDR3 sequence (DNA): TGTGCCAGCAGCTTAGTTTTTGCCCAAAGCTCCGAGCAGTACTTC. Filled out from reference TRBV7-6 and TRBJ2-7, the complete variable domain reads GAGVSQSPRYKVTKRGQDVALRCDPISGHVSLYWYRQALGQGPEFLTYFNYEAQQDKSGLPNDRFSAERPEGSISTLTIQRTEQRDSAMYRCASSLVFAQSSEQYFGPGTRLTVT.

This clonotype was detected ten times or more. The rearrangement joins TRBV27 to TRBJ2-1; D may be TRBD1 or TRBD2 (6 bases each). Germline values: CDR1 MNHEY, CDR2 SMNVEV (reference sequence). This CDR3 is built from 14 residues. Trimming removed 6 bases from V and 5 bases from J, with 14 bases in between. CDR3 protein: CASSHGGAHNEQFF. The DNA of the CDR3 is TGTGCCAGCAGCCACGGGGGCGCCCACAATGAGCAGTTCTTC.

This clonotype was counted at least ten times. The chain uses TRBV7-6 and TRBJ2-3, with 7 bases aligning to TRBD2. The CDR3 covers 17 residues. Germline-derived CDR1 and CDR2 are SGHVS and FNYEAQ. Trimming took 1 base from V and 2 from J; bases not matched to a gene: 9. The CDR3, as DNA: TGTGCCAGCAGCTTAGTGGCTAGCGGAAGCTCCACAGATACGCAGTATTTT. Its protein product is CASSLVASGSSTDTQYF.

This clonotype was counted at least ten times. CDR3: CASSLEYGTSGYEQYF. The CDR3 bases are TGTGCCAGCAGCTTAGAATATGGGACTAGCGGATACGAGCAGTACTTC. The chain recombines TRBV7-8 with TRBJ2-7, with TRBD2 identical over 11 bases. Germline V lookup: CDR1 SGHVS, CDR2 FQNEAQ. The CDR3 totals 16 residues. Unmatched junction bases numbered 6, after V lost 1 base and J lost 4 bases.

This clonotype was seen repeatedly, ten times or more. The gene calls are TRBV6-1 and TRBJ2-7, with TRBD1 matching 9 bases. The CDR3 loop spans 15 amino acids. The germline V gene has CDR1 MNHNS and CDR2 SASEGT. J lost 1 base, V lost 5 bases, and 6 bases had no gene match. The CDR3 protein is CASSSTGGTSYEQYF. The CDR3 region has the DNA TGTGCCAGCAGTTCGACAGGGGGAACTTCCTACGAGCAGTACTTC.

Comment on this clonotype: A much larger clone differs from this one at a single base, so this may be a read error. CDR3 DNA sequence: TGTGCCAGCAGTCCTACCAGGGTTAACACCGGGGAGCCGTTTTTT. Protein: CASSPTRVNTGEPFF. J is TRBJ2-2 and V is TRBV12-3 or TRBV12-4, with D tentatively TRBD1 or TRBD2 (5 bases each). The CDR3 totals 15 residues.

This clonotype was seen at least ten times. The CDR3 is CASVDGGNSGYGYTF. DNA for the CDR3: TGTGCCAGCGTCGACGGTGGTAATTCGGGCTATGGCTACACCTTC. The chain carries TRBV28 and TRBJ1-2; D remains ambiguous. The length of the CDR3 is 15 residues. CDR1 and CDR2 from the germline V gene are MDHEN and SYDVKM. The V end was cut by 8 bases, the J end by 4 bases, with 20 bases between.

The rearrangement joins TRBV7-6 to TRBJ1-5, with D perhaps TRBD1 (5 bases). The V end lost 5 bases, the J end lost 5 bases, and 10 bases lay between the germline ends. CDR1 SGHVS and CDR2 FNYEAQ come from the germline V gene. This CDR3 has 13 residues. The DNA for the CDR3 is TGTGCCAGCAGCGCGATGGGGGATCAGCCCCAGCATTTT. Residues: CASSAMGDQPQHF. Using reference TRBV7-6 and TRBJ1-5 for the parts outside the CDR3, the full variable domain is GAGVSQSPRYKVTKRGQDVALRCDPISGHVSLYWYRQALGQGPEFLTYFNYEAQQDKSGLPNDRFSAERPEGSISTLTIQRTEQRDSAMYRCASSAMGDQPQHFGDGTRLSIL.

This clonotype was recorded at least ten times. V and J are TRBV24-1 and TRBJ1-2; D call uncertain. CDR3 length equals 15 residues. V was pared by 7 bases and J by 8 bases, with 22 bases between. Germline loops: CDR1 KGHDR, CDR2 SFDVKD. The CDR3 sequence: CATRSTVGNPAGYTF. The CDR3 DNA sequence: TGTGCCACCAGGTCCACCGTAGGAAATCCTGCGGGCTACACCTTC.

The count of this clonotype is one. One base away lies a much larger clone, so this may be a sequencing read error. The chain is built from TRBV6-4 and TRBJ2-1, with D tentatively TRBD2 (7 bases). The better agreement between TRBJ2-7 and the DNA end casts doubt on the J call. The V gene's germline CDR1 is MRHNA and CDR2 SNTAGT. CDR3 size: 15 residues. CDR3 bases: TGTGCCAGCAGTGACTCGGGCGGGGGCCACAATGAGCAGTACTTC. Its protein product is CASSDSGGGHNEQYF.